The 14 T cell receptor beta chains given below trace back to one sample, sequenced in a study of early T cells in non-severe SARS-CoV-2 infection. In TCRdb, the 5' RACE reads were re-called with MiXCR into one record per CDR3 protein. The sample carries 30,000 or so distinct CDR3 sequences, approximately 5.6% recorded once. Sequencing was carried out using whole blood. All receptors come from an adult who was a healthcare worker with PCR-confirmed SARS-CoV-2 infection or an uninfected control (not recorded which).

This clonotype was picked up many times. At one boundary the junction diverges from the germline segment, which might be a read error. The V gene is TRBV11-2, the J gene TRBJ2-3; the D is unclear. CDR1 is SGHAT, CDR2 FQNNGV, per germline. CDR3 length equals 18 residues. DNA for the CDR3: TGTGCCAGCAGCCCGGCCTTGATGAGGAGTACCGGAACAGATACGCAGTTTTTT. Protein sequence: CASSPALMRSTGTDTQFF.

This clonotype was seen repeatedly, ten times or more. V usage is TRBV19 and J usage is TRBJ2-7; TRBD1 matches at 11 bases. V gave up 7 bases and J gave up 4 bases; unmatched junction bases: 9. The CDR3 runs to 15 residues. CDR1 is LNHDA and CDR2 is SQIVND in the germline V gene (reference sequence). The CDR3 protein is CASNYGQGARYEQYF. The CDR3 DNA reads TGTGCCAGTAACTATGGACAGGGGGCGCGGTACGAGCAGTACTTC.

This clonotype was detected ten times or more. The chain joins TRBV4-2 to TRBJ2-7, with unresolved D. The germline gives CDR1 LGHNA, CDR2 YNFKEQ. V shed 2 bases and J shed 4 bases, with 15 bases lying between them. CDR3 length equals 15 residues. The CDR3 here is CASSQSLLGGYEQYF. DNA for the CDR3: TGTGCCAGCAGCCAATCCCTCCTAGGTGGGTACGAGCAGTACTTC.

This clonotype was seen ten or more times. This chain joins TRBV27 and TRBJ1-1, with 9 bases fitting TRBD1. Trimming at V came to 3 bases and at J to 3 bases, leaving 5 bases not matched to a gene. The CDR3 totals 15 residues. Germline assignment: CDR1 MNHEY and CDR2 SMNVEV (reference sequence). The DNA for the CDR3 is TGTGCCAGCAGTTTTGGAGGACAGGGGCACACTGAAGCTTTCTTT. Translated: CASSFGGQGHTEAFF.

This clonotype was observed many times. The V call is TRBV5-1, the J call TRBJ2-3, with TRBD1 matching 7 bases. This CDR3 has 13 residues. Germline-derived CDR1 and CDR2 are SGHRS and YFSETQ. After removal of 4 bases from V and 4 bases from J, the junction contained 3 bases not matched to a gene. The CDR3 nucleotides read TGCGCCAGCAGCGCAACAGGGGCAGATACGCAGTATTTT. It specifies CASSATGADTQYF.

This clonotype was counted ten times or more. J is TRBJ1-4 and V is TRBV19, with TRBD1 identical over 8 bases. This CDR3 spans 15 amino acids. Germline V lookup: CDR1 LNHDA, CDR2 SQIVND (reference sequence). The V gene end was trimmed by 5 bases and the J gene end by 8 bases; junction bases not matched to a gene: 10. The CDR3 protein is CASSLYRDRTEKLFF. CDR3 DNA sequence: TGTGCCAGTAGTCTTTACCGGGACAGGACAGAAAAACTGTTTTTT.

This clonotype was detected only a few times. The chain has TRBV5-1 and TRBJ1-4; D is perhaps TRBD1 (5 bases). CDR3 length equals 15 residues. Trimming took 4 bases from V and 0 from J, leaving 10 bases between them. The germline gives CDR1 SGHRS, CDR2 YFSETQ. In nucleotides, the CDR3 is TGCGCCAGCAGCCCGACGGGGGCAACTAATGAAAAACTGTTTTTT. Translated, it gives CASSPTGATNEKLFF.

This clonotype appeared many times. The chain links TRBV9 to TRBJ2-7; the D gene is possibly TRBD1 (5 bases). Germline values: CDR1 SGDLS, CDR2 YYNGEE. Trimming left V 0 bases short and J 4 bases short, with 11 bases between. The CDR3 is made up of 14 amino acids. CDR3 sequence: CASSVGQGGYEQYF. The CDR3 region has the DNA TGTGCCAGCAGCGTAGGGCAGGGTGGGTACGAGCAGTACTTC.

V and J are TRBV9 and TRBJ1-2; D possibly corresponds to TRBD1 (5 bases). Trimming took off 0 bases at V and 3 bases at J, with 12 bases between the two ends. The CDR3 spans 15 residues. Germline values: CDR1 SGDLS, CDR2 YYNGEE. The CDR3 bases are TGTGCCAGCAGCGTAGATGGGGGTTATTACTATGGCTACACCTTC. Its protein is CASSVDGGYYYGYTF.

This clonotype was found many times. J is TRBJ1-6 and V is TRBV27, with D perhaps TRBD1 (6 bases). Trimming left V 1 base short and J 2 bases short, with 15 bases between. Germline CDR1 and CDR2: MNHEY and SMNVEV (reference sequence). The CDR3 runs 18 residues. The CDR3 region has the DNA TGTGCCAGCAGTTTATGGGGGGCAGGGGTCGCCTATAATTCACCCCTCCACTTT. Protein product: CASSLWGAGVAYNSPLHF.

At least ten counts were recorded for this clonotype. Here the CDR3 omits its conserved ending phenylalanine or tryptophan, so a read error is the likely source. This sequence joins TRBV5-1 and TRBJ2-3; 14 nucleotides agree with TRBD2. Germline CDR1 reads SGHRS; CDR2 reads YFSETQ. The trim removed 4 bases at V and 6 bases at J, leaving 10 bases unmatched. CDR3 length equals 17 residues. As DNA, the CDR3 is TGCGCCAGCAGCCTCATGACTAGCGGGGGGGCCGCCGATACGCAGTATTTA. Protein sequence: CASSLMTSGGAADTQYL.

This clonotype was counted ten times or more. The chain carries TRBV27 and TRBJ2-3; perhaps TRBD1 as D (6 bases). The CDR3 extends over 15 amino acids. Germline V gene sequence: CDR1 MNHEY, CDR2 SMNVEV (reference sequence). Trimming cost V 2 bases and J 2 bases, with 11 bases left between them. The CDR3 protein is CASSLRGQSTDTQYF. CDR3 coding DNA: TGTGCCAGCAGTTTAAGAGGACAGTCCACAGATACGCAGTATTTT.

The gene calls are TRBV6-6 and TRBJ2-7; D unclear. Between the trimmed V and J ends, which lost 2 bases and 4 bases, there was a span of 9 bases. CDR1 MNHNY and CDR2 SVGAGI come from the germline V gene (reference sequence). CDR3 length equals 13 residues. CDR3 protein: CASSYQDNYEQYF. In DNA, the CDR3 is TGTGCCAGCAGTTACCAAGATAATTACGAGCAGTACTTC.

This clonotype was observed at least ten times. The rearrangement joins TRBV28 to TRBJ2-4; D remains unclear. Germline CDR1 MDHEN, CDR2 SYDVKM. V was clipped by 3 bases and J by 6 bases, with 9 bases between them. The CDR3 is 13 amino acids. The CDR3 region has the DNA TGTGCCAGCAGTTTGCGCAGCCCAAACATTCAGTACTTC. Translated, it gives CASSLRSPNIQYF.